The present T cell receptor beta chain was sequenced within a study of identical twins. TCRdb recomputed calls from the 5' RACE reads with MiXCR, one row per CDR3 protein. The sample shows about 1.7 million distinct CDR3 sequences, under 35% of them seen only once. The receptor was isolated from a newborn girl in good health. The sequenced sample consisted of cord blood.

The CDR3 loop is CASSFGSRRYEQYF. The CDR3 DNA is TGTGCCAGCAGCTTTGGGAGCAGACGCTACGAGCAGTACTTC. The rearrangement uses TRBV7-9 and TRBJ2-7; TRBD2 is a possible D gene (5 bases). The CDR3 loop spans 14 amino acids. The V gene lost 3 bases and the J gene lost 3 bases, with 12 bases spanning the gap. Germline values: CDR1 SEHNR, CDR2 FQNEAQ (reference sequence).